This TCR beta chain appears in the sequencing data of a study of T cell responses to AZD1222 COVID-19 vaccine. The assay was immunoSEQ multiplex PCR, and TCRdb's table has in-frame clones only and misses some. The profile covers approximately 82,000 clones, with 90% to 95% appearing a single time and about 5.2% taken by the ten largest. Trimming left V 3 bases short and J 2 bases short, with 14 bases between. This CDR3 comprises 14 residues. Germline-derived CDR1 and CDR2 are DFQATT and SNEGSKA (reference sequence). Of note for this clone: Antigen specificity is unknown.

Notes on the study in general: At baseline, just a handful of AZD1222 recipients tested seropositive.

The chain combines TRBV20-1 with TRBJ2-7; D is perhaps TRBD2 (7 bases). This TCR was sampled from an adult in good health. Specimen: peripheral blood, collected on day 0 of AZD1222 vaccination. CDR3: CSASGRGPPYEQYF. DNA for the CDR3: TGCAGTGCTAGTGGGCGGGGGCCCCCCTACGAGCAGTACTTC.